Presented here are 27 T cell receptor beta chains from one specimen sequenced in a study of blood T cell repertoires in COVID-19. Profiled with immunoSEQ multiplex PCR; TCRdb holds only in-frame clones, not every one. The data hold 650,000 to 800,000 clones, with 90% observed a single time. The specimen sequenced was peripheral blood. The receptors were gathered from a woman younger than 30 with acute or convalescent COVID-19.

The chain is built from TRBV7-2 and TRBJ2-5; 8 nucleotides line up with TRBD2. Trimming removed 4 bases from V and 1 base from J; junction bases left unmatched: 14. Germline V gene lookup returns CDR1 SGHTA and CDR2 FQGNSA. CDR3 length: 18 residues. Here the CDR3 reads CASSSPALAGLIQETQYF. CDR3 DNA sequence: TGTGCCAGCAGCTCTCCCGCTTTAGCGGGGTTGATCCAAGAGACCCAGTACTTC.

The CDR3 reads CASSQRTDLNTEAFF. CDR3 nucleotide sequence: TGTGCCAGCAGCCAACGGACAGACCTGAACACTGAAGCTTTCTTT. The chain carries TRBV7-8 and TRBJ1-1, with a possible D match to TRBD1 (6 bases). Germline CDR1 SGHVS, CDR2 FQNEAQ. This CDR3 contains 15 residues. V gave up 5 bases and J gave up 0 bases, with 13 bases separating them.

The chain carries TRBV7-7 and TRBJ2-3; weak D call: TRBD2 (6 bases). V lost 2 bases to trimming and J lost 4 bases, with 7 bases between them. There are 13 residues in the CDR3. Germline-derived CDR1 and CDR2 are SSHAT and FNYEAQ (reference sequence). The CDR3 spells CASSLREPDTQYF. The DNA of the CDR3 is TGTGCCAGCAGCTTACGGGAGCCAGATACGCAGTATTTT.

J is TRBJ1-5 and V is TRBV18; TRBD1 matches 7 bases. The CDR3 is 14 residues long. CDR1 and CDR2 from the germline V gene are KGHSH and LQKENI. Germline trimming cut 6 bases from V and 3 bases from J; bases unmatched to any gene: 5. In DNA, the CDR3 is TGTGCCAGCTCCGAGGGACAGATCAATCAGCCCCAGCATTTT. This codes for CASSEGQINQPQHF. The complete variable domain, with remaining parts taken from reference TRBV18 and TRBJ1-5, reads NAGVMQNPRHLVRRRGQEARLRCSPMKGHSHVYWYRQLPEEGLKFMVYLQKENIIDESGMPKERFSAEFPKEGPSILRIQQVVRGDSAAYFCASSEGQINQPQHFGDGTRLSIL.

The chain combines TRBV7-9 with TRBJ2-7; D uncertain. This CDR3 spans 13 amino acids. The germline V gene has CDR1 SEHNR and CDR2 FQNEAQ (reference sequence). The V gene lost 5 bases and the J gene lost 3 bases, with 11 bases spanning the gap. The CDR3 sequence is CASSSPTSYEQYF. For the CDR3, the DNA is TGTGCCAGCAGCAGCCCCACGAGCTACGAGCAGTACTTC.

V and J are TRBV7-9 and TRBJ2-1; perhaps TRBD2 as D (6 bases). Deletions cut 5 bases from V and 8 bases from J, with 19 bases between. Germline V lookup: CDR1 SEHNR, CDR2 FQNEAQ (reference sequence). The CDR3 extends over 15 amino acids. The CDR3 bases are TGTGCCAGCAGCCCACCGACTAGTTTGGTGGATGAGCAGTTCTTC. This sequence encodes CASSPPTSLVDEQFF. The full variable domain, rest sourced from reference TRBV7-9 and TRBJ2-1, is DTGVSQNPRHKITKRGQNVTFRCDPISEHNRLYWYRQTLGQGPEFLTYFQNEAQLEKSRLLSDRFSAERPKGSFSTLEIQRTEQGDSAMYLCASSPPTSLVDEQFFGPGTRLTVL.

The V and J genes are TRBV30 and TRBJ1-2, with 12 bases fitting TRBD1. This CDR3 contains 14 residues. In germline, CDR1 is GTSNPN, CDR2 SVGIG (reference sequence). The junction had 6 bases not matched to a gene; V was cut back by 7 bases and J by 3 bases. CDR3 sequence (DNA): TGTGCCTCTTCGGGGACAGGGGGCGACTATGGCTACACCTTC. It encodes CASSGTGGDYGYTF.

The chain joins TRBV5-4 to TRBJ2-5; 12 bases agree with TRBD2. Losses at the gene ends were 4 bases for V and 5 bases for J; bases not matched to a gene: 3. CDR1 SGHNT and CDR2 YYREEE come from the germline V gene (reference sequence). This CDR3 has 14 residues. The CDR3 nucleotides read TGTGCCAGCAGCCCCGGACTAGCGGGGGAGACCCAGTACTTC. Residues: CASSPGLAGETQYF. The entire variable domain, with the rest obtained from reference TRBV5-4 and TRBJ2-5, is as follows: ETGVTQSPTHLIKTRGQQVTLRCSSQSGHNTVSWYQQALGQGPQFIFQYYREEENGRGNFPPRFSGLQFPNYSSELNVNALELDDSALYLCASSPGLAGETQYFGPGTRLLVL.

This clone has only one observation. The chain recombines TRBV2 with TRBJ1-6, with 8 positions matching TRBD1. Trimming at V came to 7 bases and at J to 5 bases, leaving 10 bases not matched to a gene. The CDR3 loop spans 16 amino acids. CDR1 and CDR2 (germline): SNHLY, FYNNEI. The CDR3 reads CASIRQGKVHNSPLHF. The CDR3, as DNA: TGTGCCAGCATCCGACAGGGGAAGGTCCATAATTCACCCCTCCACTTT.

The V gene is TRBV19, the J gene TRBJ1-2; 7 bases agree with TRBD1. The CDR3 extends over 16 amino acids. Losses at the gene ends were 3 bases for V and 4 bases for J; bases not matched to a gene: 11. Germline lookup yields CDR1 LNHDA and CDR2 SQIVND (reference sequence). CDR3 amino acids: CASSISGGEGAYGYTF. The CDR3 bases are TGTGCCAGTAGTATTTCAGGGGGTGAGGGGGCCTATGGCTACACCTTC. The variable domain in full, completed from reference TRBV19 and TRBJ1-2, reads DGGITQSPKYLFRKEGQNVTLSCEQNLNHDAMYWYRQDPGQGLRLIYYSQIVNDFQKGDIAEGYSVSREKKESFPLTVTSAQKNPTAFYLCASSISGGEGAYGYTFGSGTRLTVV.

Note on this clone: The junction and the germline gene differ at one end; a read error may be behind it. This chain joins TRBV2 and TRBJ1-1; possible D gene TRBD1, 5 bases. The CDR3 is 10 amino acids. Germline V lookup: CDR1 SNHLY, CDR2 FYNNEI. The CDR3 here is CASRVTGTSF. The CDR3 coding sequence is TGTGCCAGCAGGGTCACCGGGACTTCTTTT.

The genes are TRBV7-6 and TRBJ2-3, with D tentatively TRBD1 (5 bases). There are 15 residues in the CDR3. Trimming cost V 1 base and J 0 bases, with 8 bases left between them. Germline V gives CDR1 SGHVS, CDR2 FNYEAQ. CDR3 sequence: CASSLVGRSTDTQYF. Written as DNA, the CDR3 is TGTGCCAGCAGCTTAGTGGGGCGGAGCACAGATACGCAGTATTTT. Using reference TRBV7-6 and TRBJ2-3 for the parts outside the CDR3, the full variable domain is GAGVSQSPRYKVTKRGQDVALRCDPISGHVSLYWYRQALGQGPEFLTYFNYEAQQDKSGLPNDRFSAERPEGSISTLTIQRTEQRDSAMYRCASSLVGRSTDTQYFGPGTRLTVL.

The J gene is TRBJ2-7, the V gene TRBV15; 10 bases are a match to TRBD1. The CDR3 totals 14 residues. The V and J ends lost 4 bases and 2 bases, in that order; junction bases with no gene match: 2. The germline CDR1 and CDR2 sequences are LNHNV and YYDKDF (reference sequence). The DNA for the CDR3 is TGTGCCACCAGCAAGGACAGGGGGACCTACGAGCAGTACTTC. Residues: CATSKDRGTYEQYF.

J is TRBJ2-3 and V is TRBV5-4; TRBD2 matches 9 bases. CDR1 and CDR2 (germline): SGHNT, YYREEE (reference sequence). There are 18 residues in the CDR3. After removal of 0 bases from V and 2 bases from J, the junction contained 10 bases not matched to a gene. The CDR3 protein is CASSLVRGGRGSTDTQYF. The CDR3 DNA sequence: TGTGCCAGCAGCTTGGTGCGGGGGGGCCGAGGGTCCACAGATACGCAGTATTTT.

This clone was picked up a small number of times. CDR3 bases: TGTGCCTGGAGTTTCTCAGGACAGTCGTTAAGCTCCTATAATTCACCCCTCCACTTT. Encoded protein: CAWSFSGQSLSSYNSPLHF. The chain combines TRBV30 with TRBJ1-6; D is perhaps TRBD1 (6 bases). The CDR3 loop spans 19 amino acids. Trimming took 2 bases from V and 0 from J, leaving 20 bases between them. Per germline, CDR1 GTSNPN and CDR2 SVGIG (reference sequence).

The chain links TRBV19 to TRBJ1-1; weak D call: TRBD1 (5 bases). This CDR3 comprises 16 residues. Germline CDR1 LNHDA, CDR2 SQIVND (reference sequence). V was shortened by 4 bases and J by 1 base, with 16 bases between the two germline ends. The CDR3 nucleotides read TGTGCCAGTAGTAGACGGAACCAGGGTCCGAACACTGAAGCTTTCTTT. It yields the protein CASSRRNQGPNTEAFF.

This chain uses TRBV27 with TRBJ1-1, with TRBD1 matching 10 bases. This CDR3 has 15 residues. Germline V lookup: CDR1 MNHEY, CDR2 SMNVEV (reference sequence). V trimming: 4 bases; J trimming: 5 bases; junction bases outside the gene matches: 7. CDR3 nucleotides: TGTGCCAGCAGTTCGGGACAGGGGAGTCGGACTGAAGCTTTCTTT. Protein sequence: CASSSGQGSRTEAFF.

The sample holds a few counts of this clone. The V call is TRBV3-1 (or the pseudogene TRBV3-2), the J call TRBJ1-5, with 7 bases that match TRBD1. The CDR3 loop spans 14 amino acids. The germline V gene has CDR1 LGHDT and CDR2 YNNKEL (reference sequence). J was trimmed by 7 bases and V by 4 bases; bases with no gene match: 7. Here the CDR3 DNA reads TGTGCCAGCAGCCCATACAGGGGCCGGCAGCCCCAGCATTTT. It is translated as CASSPYRGRQPQHF.

Only one count was recorded for this clone. J is TRBJ1-5 and V is TRBV6-2 or TRBV6-3; D call uncertain. The CDR3 loop spans 13 amino acids. Per the germline V gene, CDR1 is MNHEY and CDR2 is SVGEGT. V lost 2 bases and J 4 bases, leaving 6 bases between the germline ends. CDR3 sequence reads: CASSYLGNQPQHF. CDR3 in DNA: TGTGCCAGCAGTTACCTCGGGAATCAGCCCCAGCATTTT.

This sequence joins TRBV4-1 and TRBJ1-1, with 7 bases lining up with TRBD1. Germline CDR1 MGHRA, CDR2 YSYEKL. J lost 1 base, V lost 6 bases, and 8 bases had no gene match. CDR3 length equals 15 residues. In DNA form, the CDR3 reads TGCGCCAGCAGACATGTAAAGGGGGCGAACACTGAAGCTTTCTTT. Translating gives CASRHVKGANTEAFF.

There are a few counts of this clone. The chain couples TRBV7-2 to TRBJ1-4; D is perhaps TRBD1 (6 bases). The ends were cut back, 5 bases at V and 7 bases at J, with 11 bases in the middle. This CDR3 contains 13 residues. Germline V gene sequence: CDR1 SGHTA, CDR2 FQGNSA. The CDR3 DNA follows: TGTGCCAGCAGCAGGGGGTCAGGTGAAAAACTGTTTTTT. Its translation is CASSRGSGEKLFF.

This rearrangement joins TRBV7-3 to TRBJ2-1; 7 bases are shared with TRBD2. Germline-derived CDR1 and CDR2 are SGHTA and FQGTGA. Trimming cost V 5 bases and J 4 bases; bases outside gene matches: 8. The CDR3 sequence is 15 residues long. CDR3 region: CASSTTGGLYNEQFF. CDR3 nucleotide sequence: TGTGCCAGCAGCACCACGGGGGGACTTTACAATGAGCAGTTCTTC.

The chain has TRBV7-6 and TRBJ2-1; D not resolved. V was cut by 3 bases and J by 6 bases, with 3 bases left in between. Germline V gene data show CDR1 as SGHVS and CDR2 as FNYEAQ. CDR3 size: 11 residues. The CDR3 DNA reads TGTGCCAGCAGCTTGAGCAATGAGCAGTTCTTC. Its translation: CASSLSNEQFF.

The chain is built from TRBV30 and TRBJ1-2, with TRBD1 as a possible D gene (6 bases). The CDR3 is 15 residues long. Germline-derived CDR1 and CDR2 are GTSNPN and SVGIG (reference sequence). V gave up 3 bases and J gave up 4 bases, with 18 bases separating them. The CDR3 reads CAWSVRQAVLYGYTF. The CDR3 DNA reads TGTGCCTGGAGCGTAAGACAGGCTGTTCTCTATGGCTACACCTTC.

The rearrangement uses TRBV21-1 and TRBJ2-1; the table's D call, TRBD2, was not checked against the DNA. TRBV21-1 is an annotated pseudogene. The CDR3 covers 19 residues. CDR3 nucleotide sequence: TGTGCCAGCAGCAGTGCGGGACTACCCGTTAGAAGGTCGTACAATGAGCAGTTCTTC. It is translated as CASSSAGLPVRRSYNEQFF.

The chain links TRBV9 to TRBJ1-6; D perhaps matches TRBD1 (5 bases). The germline gives CDR1 SGDLS, CDR2 YYNGEE. The CDR3 loop spans 15 amino acids. V was trimmed by 0 bases and J by 11 bases, leaving 15 bases between them. Here the CDR3 DNA reads TGTGCCAGCAGCGTAGAACAGGCGGGGAAAACACCCCTCCACTTT. It specifies CASSVEQAGKTPLHF.

This chain joins TRBV29-1 and TRBJ1-3; tentative D call: TRBD1 (5 bases). The CDR3 covers 12 residues. Germline V gene sequence: CDR1 SQVTM, CDR2 ANQGSEA. Trimming took off 7 bases at V and 2 bases at J, with 9 bases between the two ends. The CDR3 loop reads CSAPGTGNTIYF. The CDR3 coding sequence is TGCAGCGCTCCAGGGACTGGAAACACCATATATTTT.